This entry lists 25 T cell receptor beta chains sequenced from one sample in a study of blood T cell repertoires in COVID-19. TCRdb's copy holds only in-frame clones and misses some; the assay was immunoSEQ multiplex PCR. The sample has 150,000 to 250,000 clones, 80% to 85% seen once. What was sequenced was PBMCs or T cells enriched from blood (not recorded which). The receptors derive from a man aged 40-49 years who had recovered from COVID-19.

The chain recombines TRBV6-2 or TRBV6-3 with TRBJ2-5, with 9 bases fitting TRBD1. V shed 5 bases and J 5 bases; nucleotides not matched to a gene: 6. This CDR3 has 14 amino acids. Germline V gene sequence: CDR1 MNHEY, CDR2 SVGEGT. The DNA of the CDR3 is TGTGCCAGCAGTCAAGGACAGGGGAAGGAGACCCAGTACTTC. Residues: CASSQGQGKETQYF.

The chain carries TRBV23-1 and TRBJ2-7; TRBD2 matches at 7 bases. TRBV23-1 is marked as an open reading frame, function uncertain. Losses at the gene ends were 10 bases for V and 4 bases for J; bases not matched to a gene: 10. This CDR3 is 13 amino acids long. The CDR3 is CAMWWGGKYEQYF. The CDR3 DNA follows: TGCGCCATGTGGTGGGGGGGTAAATACGAGCAGTACTTC.

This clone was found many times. Written as DNA, the CDR3 is TGTGCCAGCAGCATACAAGTATCCGTCCCTGAAGCTTTCTTT. Protein product: CASSIQVSVPEAFF. V gene TRBV7-9 combines with J gene TRBJ1-1; unclear D gene. V was trimmed by 5 bases and J by 6 bases, leaving 16 bases between them. The CDR3 has 14 residues. Germline lookup yields CDR1 SEHNR and CDR2 FQNEAQ (reference sequence).

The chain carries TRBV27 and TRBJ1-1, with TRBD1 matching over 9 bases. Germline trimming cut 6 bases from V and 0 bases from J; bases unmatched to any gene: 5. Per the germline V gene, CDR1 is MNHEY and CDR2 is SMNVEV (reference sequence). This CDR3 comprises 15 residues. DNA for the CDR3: TGTGCCAGCAGAGGGACAGGGAACATGAACACTGAAGCTTTCTTT. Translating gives CASRGTGNMNTEAFF.

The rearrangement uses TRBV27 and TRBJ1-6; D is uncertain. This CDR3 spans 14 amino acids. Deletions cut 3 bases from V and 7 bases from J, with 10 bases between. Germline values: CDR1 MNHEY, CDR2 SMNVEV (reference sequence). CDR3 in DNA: TGTGCCAGCAGTTTTTTGGAGGTGAATTCACCCCTCCACTTT. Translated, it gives CASSFLEVNSPLHF.

CDR3 in amino acids: CASWDREFGYGYTF. CDR3 DNA: TGTGCCAGTTGGGACAGGGAGTTCGGCTATGGCTACACCTTC. The rearrangement joins TRBV6-5 to TRBJ1-2; 9 bases are shared with TRBD1. Germline V gene sequence: CDR1 MNHEY, CDR2 SVGAGI. This CDR3 spans 14 amino acids. Trimming took 9 bases from V and 4 from J; bases not matched to a gene: 9.

The DNA of the CDR3 is TGTGCCAGCACCCGAGTACCCTATGGCTACACCTTC. It translates to CASTRVPYGYTF. The rearrangement links TRBV3-1 (or the pseudogene TRBV3-2) to TRBJ1-2; D is unresolved. The CDR3 consists of 12 residues. Trimming left V 7 bases short and J 4 bases short, with 10 bases between. Germline-derived CDR1 and CDR2 are LGHDT and YNNKEL (reference sequence).

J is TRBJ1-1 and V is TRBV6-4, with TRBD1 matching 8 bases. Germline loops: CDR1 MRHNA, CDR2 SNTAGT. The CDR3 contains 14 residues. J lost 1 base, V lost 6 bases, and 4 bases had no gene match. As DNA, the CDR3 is TGTGCCAGCAGACCGCAGGGGGCGAACACTGAAGCTTTCTTT. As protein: CASRPQGANTEAFF.

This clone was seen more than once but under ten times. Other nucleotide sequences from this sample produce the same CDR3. This CDR3 is CASSLDGRGNTEAFF. DNA for the CDR3: TGCGCCAGCAGCTTGGACGGCAGGGGAAACACTGAAGCTTTCTTT. This chain connects TRBV5-1 to TRBJ1-1, with D possibly matching TRBD1 (6 bases). This CDR3 is 15 amino acids long. CDR1 SGHRS and CDR2 YFSETQ come from the germline V gene. V dropped 0 bases and J dropped 2 bases, with 11 bases sitting between them.

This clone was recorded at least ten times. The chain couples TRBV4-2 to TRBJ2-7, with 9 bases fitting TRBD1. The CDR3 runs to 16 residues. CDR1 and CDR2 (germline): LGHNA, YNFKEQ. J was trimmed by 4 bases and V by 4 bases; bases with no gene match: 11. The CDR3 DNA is TGTGCCAGCAGCCCTTCCACCGGGACAGGGAATTACGAGCAGTACTTC. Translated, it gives CASSPSTGTGNYEQYF.

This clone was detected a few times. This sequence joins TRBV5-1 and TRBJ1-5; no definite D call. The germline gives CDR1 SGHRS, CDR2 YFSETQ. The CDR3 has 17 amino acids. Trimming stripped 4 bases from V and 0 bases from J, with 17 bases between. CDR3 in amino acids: CASSHDCIPDSNQPQHF. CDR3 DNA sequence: TGCGCCAGCAGCCACGACTGTATACCTGATAGCAATCAGCCCCAGCATTTT.

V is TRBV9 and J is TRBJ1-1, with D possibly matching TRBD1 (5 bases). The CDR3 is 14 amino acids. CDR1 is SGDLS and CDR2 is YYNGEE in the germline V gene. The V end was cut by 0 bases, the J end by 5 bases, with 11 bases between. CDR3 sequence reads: CASSVDGGRTEAFF. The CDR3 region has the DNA TGTGCCAGCAGCGTAGACGGGGGTAGGACTGAAGCTTTCTTT.

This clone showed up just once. CDR3 coding DNA: TGTGCCAGCAGCCACACCGCCGGGACACCGGATGGCTACACCTTC. It encodes CASSHTAGTPDGYTF. This chain connects TRBV7-9 to TRBJ1-2; the D gene is possibly TRBD1 (6 bases). Trimming took 5 bases from V and 6 from J, leaving 19 bases between them. The CDR3 sequence is 15 residues long. Germline CDR1 is SEHNR and CDR2 is FQNEAQ (reference sequence).

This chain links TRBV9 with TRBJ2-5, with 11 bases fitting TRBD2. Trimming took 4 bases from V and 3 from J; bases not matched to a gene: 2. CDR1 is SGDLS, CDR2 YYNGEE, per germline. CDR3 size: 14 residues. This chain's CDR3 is CASSLLAGEETQYF. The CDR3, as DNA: TGTGCCAGCAGCTTACTAGCGGGGGAAGAGACCCAGTACTTC.

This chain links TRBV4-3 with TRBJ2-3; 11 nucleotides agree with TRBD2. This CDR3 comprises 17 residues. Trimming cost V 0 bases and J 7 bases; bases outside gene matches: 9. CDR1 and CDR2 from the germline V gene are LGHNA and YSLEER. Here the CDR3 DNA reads TGCGCCAGCAGCCAAGATTATAGCGGGGGGGCCGTATATACGCAGTATTTT. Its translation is CASSQDYSGGAVYTQYF.

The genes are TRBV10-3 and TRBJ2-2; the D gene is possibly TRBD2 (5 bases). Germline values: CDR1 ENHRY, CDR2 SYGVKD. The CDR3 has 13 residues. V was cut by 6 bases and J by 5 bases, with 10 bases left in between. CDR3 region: CAISATGTGELFF. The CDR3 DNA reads TGTGCCATCAGCGCCACGGGGACCGGGGAGCTGTTTTTT.

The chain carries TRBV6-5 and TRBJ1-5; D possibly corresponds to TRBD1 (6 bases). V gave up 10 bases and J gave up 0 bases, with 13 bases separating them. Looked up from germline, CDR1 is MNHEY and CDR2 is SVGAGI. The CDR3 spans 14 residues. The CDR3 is CATIQGYSNQPQHF. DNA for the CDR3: TGTGCCACTATTCAGGGGTATAGCAATCAGCCCCAGCATTTT.

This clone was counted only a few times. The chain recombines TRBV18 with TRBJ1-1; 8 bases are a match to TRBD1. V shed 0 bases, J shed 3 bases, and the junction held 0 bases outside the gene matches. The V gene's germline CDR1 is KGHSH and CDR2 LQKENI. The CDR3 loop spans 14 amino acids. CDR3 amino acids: CASSPPTGDTEAFF. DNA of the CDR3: TGTGCCAGCTCACCACCGACAGGGGACACTGAAGCTTTCTTT.

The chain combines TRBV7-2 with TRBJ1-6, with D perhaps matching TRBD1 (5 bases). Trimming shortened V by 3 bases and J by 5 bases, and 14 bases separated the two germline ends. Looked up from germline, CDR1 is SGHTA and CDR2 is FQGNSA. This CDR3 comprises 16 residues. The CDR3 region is CASSFNPGSDNSPLHF. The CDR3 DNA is TGTGCCAGCAGCTTCAATCCAGGGTCCGATAATTCACCCCTCCACTTT.

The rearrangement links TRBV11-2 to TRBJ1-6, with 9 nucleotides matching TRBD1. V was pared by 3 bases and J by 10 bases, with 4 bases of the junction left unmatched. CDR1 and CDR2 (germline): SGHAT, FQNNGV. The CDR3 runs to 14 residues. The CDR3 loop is CASSLGQGGSPLHF. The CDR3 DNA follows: TGTGCCAGCAGCTTGGGACAGGGTGGGTCACCCCTCCACTTT.

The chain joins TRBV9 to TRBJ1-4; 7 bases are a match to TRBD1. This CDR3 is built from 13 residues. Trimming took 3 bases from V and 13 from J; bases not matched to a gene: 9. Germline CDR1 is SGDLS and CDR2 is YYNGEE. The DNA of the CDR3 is TGTGCCAGCAGCGAAGAGACAGGGTCGAGACTGTTTTTT. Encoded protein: CASSEETGSRLFF.

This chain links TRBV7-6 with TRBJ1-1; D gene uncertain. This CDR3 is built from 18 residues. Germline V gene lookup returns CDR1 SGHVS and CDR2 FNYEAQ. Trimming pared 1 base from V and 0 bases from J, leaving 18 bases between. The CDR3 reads CASSLVIFTSRVNTEAFF. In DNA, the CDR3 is TGTGCCAGCAGCTTAGTTATCTTTACGTCCCGGGTGAACACTGAAGCTTTCTTT.

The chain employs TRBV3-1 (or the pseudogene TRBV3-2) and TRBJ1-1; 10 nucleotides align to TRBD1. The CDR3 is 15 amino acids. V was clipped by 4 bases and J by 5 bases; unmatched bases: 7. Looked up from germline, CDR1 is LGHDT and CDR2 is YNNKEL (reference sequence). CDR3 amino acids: CASSRTGTGETEAFF. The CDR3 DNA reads TGTGCCAGCAGCCGTACCGGGACAGGGGAAACTGAAGCTTTCTTT.

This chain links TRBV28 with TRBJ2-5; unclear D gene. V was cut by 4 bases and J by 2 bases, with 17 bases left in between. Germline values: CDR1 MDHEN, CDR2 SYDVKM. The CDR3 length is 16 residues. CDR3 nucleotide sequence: TGTGCCAGCAGTTCAGGCCCACAAGGTGTTCAAGAGACCCAGTACTTC. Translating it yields CASSSGPQGVQETQYF. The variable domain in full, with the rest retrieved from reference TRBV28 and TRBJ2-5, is DVKVTQSSRYLVKRTGEKVFLECVQDMDHENMFWYRQDPGLGLRLIYFSYDVKMKEKGDIPEGYSVSREKKERFSLILESASTNQTSMYLCASSSGPQGVQETQYFGPGTRLLVL.

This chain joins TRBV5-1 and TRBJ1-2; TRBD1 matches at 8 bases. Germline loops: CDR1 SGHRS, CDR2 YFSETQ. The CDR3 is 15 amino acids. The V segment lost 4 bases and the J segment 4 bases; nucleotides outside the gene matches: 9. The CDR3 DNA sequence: TGCGCCAGCAGCCCAGACGGGACAGGATCCTATGGCTACACCTTC. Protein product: CASSPDGTGSYGYTF.